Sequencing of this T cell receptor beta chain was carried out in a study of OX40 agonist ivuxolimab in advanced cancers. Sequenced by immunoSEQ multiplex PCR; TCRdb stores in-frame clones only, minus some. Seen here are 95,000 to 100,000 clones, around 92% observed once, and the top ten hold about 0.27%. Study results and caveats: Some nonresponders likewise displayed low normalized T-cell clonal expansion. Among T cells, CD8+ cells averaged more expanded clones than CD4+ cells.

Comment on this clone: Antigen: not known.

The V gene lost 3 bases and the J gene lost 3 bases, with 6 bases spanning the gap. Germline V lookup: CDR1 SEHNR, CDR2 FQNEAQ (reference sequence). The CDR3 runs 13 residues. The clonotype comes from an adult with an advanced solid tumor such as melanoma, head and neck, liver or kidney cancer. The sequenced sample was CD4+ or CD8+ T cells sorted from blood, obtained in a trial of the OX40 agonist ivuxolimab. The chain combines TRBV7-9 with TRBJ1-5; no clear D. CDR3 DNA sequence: TGTGCCAGCAGCTTGGCTGCCAATCAGCCCCAGCATTTT. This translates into CASSLAANQPQHF. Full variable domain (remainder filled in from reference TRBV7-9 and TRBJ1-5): DTGVSQNPRHKITKRGQNVTFRCDPISEHNRLYWYRQTLGQGPEFLTYFQNEAQLEKSRLLSDRFSAERPKGSFSTLEIQRTEQGDSAMYLCASSLAANQPQHFGDGTRLSIL.